These 21 T cell receptor beta chains were all obtained from the same sample, sequenced in a study of T cell clonality in common variable immunodeficiency. Data came from immunoSEQ multiplex PCR; TCRdb stores just in-frame clones and leaves some out. Altogether 40,000 to 65,000 clones were found in the sample, and no singletons occur. Sequencing was performed on peripheral blood mononuclear cells. The receptors originated from a person between 18 and 69 years old in good health.

This clone has ten or more counts. Read data end 3 residues before the CDR3 end; the end is taken from the germline J gene. V and J are TRBV19 and TRBJ2-2, with 7 bases identical to TRBD1. From germline, CDR1 is LNHDA and CDR2 SQIVND (reference sequence). This CDR3 contains 16 residues. V was clipped by 10 bases and J by 3 bases; unmatched bases: 14. Partial CDR3 DNA: TGTGCCACCCACCAGACAGGGAAGACCTACACCGGGGAG. Protein: CATHQTGKTYTGE. The whole CDR3 protein reads CATHQTGKTYTGELFF.

This clone was counted a few times. The CDR3 is cut off 3 residues early in the read; its end comes from the germline J gene. The gene calls are TRBV20-1 and TRBJ2-3, with D tentatively TRBD1 (5 bases). The CDR3 has 16 residues. Looked up from germline, CDR1 is DFQATT and CDR2 is SNEGSKA (reference sequence). CDR3 loop: CSATQRAGQGNQPQYF. The part of the CDR3 DNA that was read is TGCAGTGCTACACAACGGGCTGGTCAGGGCAATCAGCCG.

This clone has at least ten counts. The CDR3 reads CAWSPGTGGYNEQFF. The CDR3 bases that were read are TGTGCCTGGAGTCCCGGGACAGGGGGATACAATGAG. The chain links TRBV30 to TRBJ2-1; 11 bases map to TRBD1. The CDR3 end lies 3 residues beyond the end of the read and is filled in from the germline J gene. CDR1 and CDR2 from the germline V gene are GTSNPN and SVGIG (reference sequence). The CDR3 sequence is 15 residues long. With 2 bases clipped from V and 4 bases from J, the junction kept 4 bases outside the gene matches.

At least ten counts were recorded for this clone. The read ends 3 residues before the CDR3 terminus; that terminus is restored from the germline J gene. The J gene is TRBJ2-7, the V gene TRBV5-1; D might be TRBD1 (6 bases). This CDR3 is built from 14 residues. V was shortened by 2 bases and J by 6 bases, with 15 bases between the two germline ends. Germline assignment: CDR1 SGHRS and CDR2 YFSETQ. The DNA read from the CDR3 is TGCGCCAGCAGCTTAACAACAGGGTCGGTCGAG. Encoded protein: CASSLTTGSVE. The CDR3 in full is CASSLTTGSVEQYF.

There are many counts of this clone. CDR3 region: CASSTPILKAGVATGELFF. Partial CDR3 DNA: TGCGCCAGCAGCACACCCATATTGAAGGCAGGGGTGGCCACCGGGGAG. The gene calls are TRBV5-1 and TRBJ2-2; D is possibly TRBD1 (6 bases). The read finishes 3 residues shy of the CDR3 end, and the germline J gene is used to complete it. The germline CDR1 and CDR2 sequences are SGHRS and YFSETQ. Trimming removed 4 bases at V and 4 bases at J, with 26 bases between. The CDR3 covers 19 residues.

This clone was counted ten times or more. The CDR3 end lies 3 residues beyond the end of the read and is filled in from the germline J gene. The V call is TRBV6-2 or TRBV6-3, the J call TRBJ2-7, with TRBD1 identical over 8 bases. Germline CDR1 MNHEY, CDR2 SVGEGT. Unmatched junction bases numbered 8, after V lost 6 bases and J lost 1 base. This CDR3 has 15 amino acids. Partial CDR3 DNA: TGTGCCAGCAGCCTGTCCGGACAGGGATCCTACGAG. It specifies CASSLSGQGSYE. The whole CDR3 is CASSLSGQGSYEQYF.

This clone was recorded at least ten times. The sequence runs out 3 residues before the end of the CDR3; the remainder is reconstructed from the germline J gene. The chain uses TRBV20-1 and TRBJ2-2; TRBD1 matches 8 bases. This CDR3 has 17 residues. CDR1 and CDR2 from the germline V gene are DFQATT and SNEGSKA (reference sequence). The V gene end was trimmed by 2 bases and the J gene end by 3 bases; junction bases not matched to a gene: 11. The CDR3 bases that were read are TGCAGTGCTAGACCCCCTCCGACAGGGGAAGACACCGGGGAG. It codes for CSARPPPTGEDTGE. The full-length CDR3 reads as CSARPPPTGEDTGELFF.

With respect to this clone: The read ends 3 residues before the CDR3 terminus; that terminus is restored from the germline J gene. The J gene is TRBJ2-5, the V gene TRBV7-9, with a tentative D call TRBD2 (5 bases). CDR3 size: 15 residues. Per the germline V gene, CDR1 is SEHNR and CDR2 is FQNEAQ (reference sequence). Trimming removed 4 bases from V and 5 bases from J, with 17 bases in between. CDR3 DNA (partial): TGTGCCAGCAGCTGGGCGGGTGCGCGTGGTGAGACC. Translated: CASSWAGARGET. The full CDR3 sequence reads CASSWAGARGETQYF.

This clone was observed many times. The CDR3 extends 3 residues past the end of the read, so its final part is completed from the germline J gene. The chain couples TRBV12-3 or TRBV12-4 to TRBJ2-7; 8 bases align to TRBD1. Unmatched junction bases numbered 6, after V lost 2 bases and J lost 3 bases. This CDR3 has 15 residues. The CDR3 region is CASSLYDRGDYEQYF. The sequenced part of the CDR3 DNA is TGTGCCAGCAGTTTATACGACAGGGGAGACTACGAG.

This clone was observed many times. The junction and the germline gene differ at one end; a read error may be behind it. The read terminates 3 residues ahead of where the CDR3 ends, so the germline J gene completes it. This sequence joins TRBV4-2 and TRBJ1-2, with TRBD1 matching over 7 bases. CDR1 is LGHNA and CDR2 is YNFKEQ in the germline V gene. This CDR3 spans 13 amino acids. The part of the CDR3 DNA that was read is TGCGCCAGCAGCCACCCAGGGGGCTATGGC. Protein product: CASSHPGGYG. The full-length CDR3 reads as CASSHPGGYGYTF.

This clone was recorded many times. The read terminates 3 residues ahead of where the CDR3 ends, so the germline J gene completes it. The rearrangement links TRBV6-4 to TRBJ2-3; 12 bases agree with TRBD2. This CDR3 spans 16 amino acids. After removal of 3 bases from V and 3 bases from J, the junction contained 4 bases not matched to a gene. Per the germline V gene, CDR1 is MRHNA and CDR2 is SNTAGT. The DNA read from the CDR3 is TGTGCCAGCAGTGATCTAGCGGGAGGGCCGACAGATACG. Amino acids: CASSDLAGGPTDT. The whole CDR3 protein reads CASSDLAGGPTDTQYF.

This clone has at least ten counts. Read coverage stops 3 residues before the CDR3 terminus; the germline J gene supplies the remainder. V and J are TRBV20-1 and TRBJ2-7, with 11 bases lining up with TRBD1. The V segment lost 2 bases and the J segment 0 bases; nucleotides outside the gene matches: 6. The CDR3 length is 16 residues. CDR1 is DFQATT, CDR2 SNEGSKA, per germline (reference sequence). The CDR3 spells CSARSLGTGGSYEQYF. The sequenced part of the CDR3 DNA is TGCAGTGCTAGATCCCTGGGGACAGGGGGCTCCTACGAG.

The sample holds many counts of this clone. The read halts 3 residues ahead of the CDR3 end, with the missing end drawn from the germline J gene. The chain uses TRBV6-1 and TRBJ2-1; 11 bases line up with TRBD2. Losses at the gene ends were 3 bases for V and 5 bases for J; bases not matched to a gene: 3. The CDR3 spans 15 residues. In germline, CDR1 is MNHNS, CDR2 SASEGT. CDR3 bases read: TGTGCCAGCAGTGAGGTTAGCGGGAGGGACAATGAG. Translated, it gives CASSEVSGRDNE. The whole CDR3 reads CASSEVSGRDNEQFF.

This clone was recorded many times. From the germline J gene comes the end of the CDR3, since the read stops 3 residues before it. V gene TRBV20-1 combines with J gene TRBJ2-1; 9 bases fit TRBD2. The V gene end was trimmed by 0 bases and the J gene end by 7 bases; junction bases not matched to a gene: 13. Germline CDR1 reads DFQATT; CDR2 reads SNEGSKA (reference sequence). This CDR3 is built from 17 residues. The part of the CDR3 DNA that was read is TGCAGTGCTAGAGATTTCCAAGCGGGAGGAAAGGGGAATGAG. Amino acid sequence: CSARDFQAGGKGNE. The whole CDR3 is CSARDFQAGGKGNEQFF.

Concerning this clone itself: The read gets to within 3 residues of the CDR3 end, and the germline J gene fills in the rest. The chain uses TRBV20-1 and TRBJ1-1, with TRBD1 matching over 8 bases. This CDR3 contains 13 residues. Germline CDR1 and CDR2: DFQATT and SNEGSKA (reference sequence). Trimming cost V 6 bases and J 3 bases; bases outside gene matches: 6. CDR3: CSAGTGGYTEAFF. The CDR3 DNA, read in part, is TGCAGTGCGGGAACAGGGGGTTACACTGAA.

This clone was seen repeatedly, ten times or more. The read halts 3 residues ahead of the CDR3 end, with the missing end drawn from the germline J gene. In the same sample, other DNA sequences code for this CDR3. The rearrangement uses TRBV7-2 and TRBJ1-3; TRBD1 matches 7 bases. Germline CDR1 reads SGHTA; CDR2 reads FQGNSA. CDR3 length: 15 amino acids. V trimming: 2 bases; J trimming: 8 bases; junction bases outside the gene matches: 9. The sequenced CDR3 bases are TGTGCCAGCAGCTTATCGTTGAACAGGGGAGACACC. Protein: CASSLSLNRGDT. In full, the CDR3 is CASSLSLNRGDTIYF.

This clone appeared many times. The CDR3 goes on 3 residues after the read ends, and that part is filled in from the germline J gene. The chain links TRBV30 to TRBJ1-1; no clear D. The germline CDR1 and CDR2 sequences are GTSNPN and SVGIG (reference sequence). Trimming removed 6 bases from V and 1 base from J, with 15 bases in between. The CDR3 sequence is 14 residues long. The part of the CDR3 DNA that was read is TGTGCCTGTTGGGAGGGCGCGGGGAACACTGAA. This gives the protein CACWEGAGNTE. The whole CDR3 protein reads CACWEGAGNTEAFF.

This clone has only a few counts. The CDR3 end lies 3 residues beyond the end of the read and is filled in from the germline J gene. This chain joins TRBV5-1 and TRBJ2-1, with D possibly TRBD1 on 5 matching bases. Germline values: CDR1 SGHRS, CDR2 YFSETQ. Deletions cut 4 bases from V and 7 bases from J, with 9 bases between. This CDR3 is built from 12 residues. The CDR3 sequence is CASSPKGNEQFF. The DNA read from the CDR3 is TGCGCCAGCAGCCCTAAGGGGAATGAG.

The sample holds many counts of this clone. The read finishes 3 residues shy of the CDR3 end, and the germline J gene is used to complete it. This rearrangement joins TRBV6-1 to TRBJ2-7; TRBD1 matches 7 bases. This CDR3 spans 16 amino acids. The V segment lost 0 bases and the J segment 4 bases; nucleotides outside the gene matches: 9. Germline loops: CDR1 MNHNS, CDR2 SASEGT. CDR3 DNA (partial): TGTGCCAGCAGTGAAGCTTGGGACAGTAACATTTACGAG. This sequence encodes CASSEAWDSNIYE. The whole CDR3 sequence reads CASSEAWDSNIYEQYF.

This clone was seen at least ten times. The read ends 3 residues early relative to the CDR3; the germline J gene fills the gap. The chain links TRBV5-1 to TRBJ1-2, with TRBD1 identical over 7 bases. Germline V gene data show CDR1 as SGHRS and CDR2 as YFSETQ. This CDR3 spans 13 amino acids. The ends lost 4 bases at V and 4 bases at J; junction bases unmatched: 4. CDR3 sequence reads: CASSPGGLYGYTF. The sequenced part of the CDR3 DNA is TGCGCCAGCAGCCCAGGGGGTCTCTATGGC.

This clone was found many times. The observed sequence ends 3 residues before the CDR3 terminus, with the missing tail filled in from the germline J gene. J is TRBJ2-7 and V is TRBV7-8; 15 positions agree with TRBD2. The CDR3 length is 17 residues. After removal of 0 bases from V and 2 bases from J, the junction contained 2 bases not matched to a gene. CDR1 is SGHVS, CDR2 FQNEAQ, per germline. The part of the CDR3 DNA that was read is TGTGCCAGCAGCTTAGCCGGACTAGCGGGAGGGCCCTACGAG. It translates to CASSLAGLAGGPYE. The full CDR3 sequence reads CASSLAGLAGGPYEQYF.